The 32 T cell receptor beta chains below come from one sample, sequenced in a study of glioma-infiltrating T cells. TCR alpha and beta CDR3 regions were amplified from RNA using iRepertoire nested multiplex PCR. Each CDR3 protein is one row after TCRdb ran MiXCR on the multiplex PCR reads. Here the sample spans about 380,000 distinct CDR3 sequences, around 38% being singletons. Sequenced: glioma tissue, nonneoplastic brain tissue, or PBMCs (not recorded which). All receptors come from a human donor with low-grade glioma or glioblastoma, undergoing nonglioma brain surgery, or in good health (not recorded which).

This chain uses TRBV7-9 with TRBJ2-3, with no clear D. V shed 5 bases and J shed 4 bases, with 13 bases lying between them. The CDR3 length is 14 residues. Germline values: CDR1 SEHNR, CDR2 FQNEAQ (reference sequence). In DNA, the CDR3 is TGTGCCAGCAGCCTAGGCCCGGGCCCAGATACGCAGTATTTT. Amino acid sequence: CASSLGPGPDTQYF.

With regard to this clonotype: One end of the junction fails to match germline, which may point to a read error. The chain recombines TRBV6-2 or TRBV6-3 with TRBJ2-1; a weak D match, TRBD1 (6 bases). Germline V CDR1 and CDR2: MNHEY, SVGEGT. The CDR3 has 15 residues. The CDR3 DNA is TGTGCCAGCAGTTTACAGGGAAGCTCCTACAATGAGCAGCTCTTC. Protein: CASSLQGSSYNEQLF.

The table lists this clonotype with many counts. The CDR3 DNA is TGTGCCAGCAGCCCGGACAGGTACACAGATACGCAGTATTTT. Translation gives CASSPDRYTDTQYF. The chain couples TRBV7-3 to TRBJ2-3; 7 bases align to TRBD1. The CDR3 length is 14 residues. The V and J ends lost 5 bases and 2 bases, in that order; junction bases with no gene match: 4. Germline V CDR1 and CDR2: SGHTA, FQGTGA. Complete variable domain (other parts from reference TRBV7-3 and TRBJ2-3): GAGVSQTPSNKVTEKGKYVELRCDPISGHTALYWYRQSLGQGPEFLIYFQGTGAADDSGLPNDRFFAVRPEGSVSTLKIQRTERGDSAVYLCASSPDRYTDTQYFGPGTRLTVL.

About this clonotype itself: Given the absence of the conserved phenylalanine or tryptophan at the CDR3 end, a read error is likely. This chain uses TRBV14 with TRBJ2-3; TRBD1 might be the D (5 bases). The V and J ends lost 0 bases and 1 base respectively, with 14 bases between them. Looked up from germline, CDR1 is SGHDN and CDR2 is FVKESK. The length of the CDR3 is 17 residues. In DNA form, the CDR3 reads TGTGCCAGCAGCCAAGATCCCAGGGCCCGGGGCACAGATACGCAGTATCTT. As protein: CASSQDPRARGTDTQYL.

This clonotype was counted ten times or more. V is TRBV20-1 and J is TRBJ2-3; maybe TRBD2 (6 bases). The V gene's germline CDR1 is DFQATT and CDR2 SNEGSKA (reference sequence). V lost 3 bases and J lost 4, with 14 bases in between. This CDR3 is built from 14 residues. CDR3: CSASNGGNPDTQYF. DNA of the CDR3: TGCAGTGCTAGTAACGGCGGGAACCCAGATACGCAGTATTTT.

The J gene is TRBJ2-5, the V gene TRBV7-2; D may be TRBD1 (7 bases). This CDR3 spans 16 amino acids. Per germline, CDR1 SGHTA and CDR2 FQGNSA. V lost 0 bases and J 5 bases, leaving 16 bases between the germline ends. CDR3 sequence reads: CASSLAQGGSRETQYF. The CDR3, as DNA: TGTGCCAGCAGCTTAGCGCAGGGGGGCTCCAGGGAGACCCAGTACTTC.

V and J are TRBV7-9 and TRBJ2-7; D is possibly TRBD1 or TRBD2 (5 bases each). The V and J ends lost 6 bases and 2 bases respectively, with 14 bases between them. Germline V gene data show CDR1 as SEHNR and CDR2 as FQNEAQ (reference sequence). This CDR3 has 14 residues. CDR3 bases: TGTGCCAGCAGTCCGGGACGAGTGACCTACGAGCAGTACTTC. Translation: CASSPGRVTYEQYF.

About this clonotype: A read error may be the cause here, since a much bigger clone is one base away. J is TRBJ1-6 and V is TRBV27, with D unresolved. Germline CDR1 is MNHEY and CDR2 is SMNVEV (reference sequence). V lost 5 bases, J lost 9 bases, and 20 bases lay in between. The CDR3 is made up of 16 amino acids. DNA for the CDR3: TGTGCCAGCAGTATAATACGATTTTCGGGAATTTCACCCCTCCACTTT. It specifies CASSIIRFSGISPLHF.

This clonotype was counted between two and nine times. CDR3 in DNA: TGTGCCAGCAGTGGTTTGAGAGATGGGGCCAAAAACATTCAGTACTTC. Protein sequence: CASSGLRDGAKNIQYF. The chain employs TRBV2 and TRBJ2-4; D gene uncertain. CDR3 length: 16 amino acids. CDR1 and CDR2 from the germline V gene are SNHLY and FYNNEI. Trimming removed 4 bases from V and 1 base from J, with 14 bases in between.

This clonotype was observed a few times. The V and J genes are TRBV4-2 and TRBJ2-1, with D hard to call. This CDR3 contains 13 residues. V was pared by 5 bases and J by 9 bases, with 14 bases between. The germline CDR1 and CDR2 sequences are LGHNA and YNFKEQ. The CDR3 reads CASSSAAAGEQFF. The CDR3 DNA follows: TGTGCCAGCAGCTCTGCGGCCGCCGGTGAGCAGTTCTTC.

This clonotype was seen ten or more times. CDR3 in DNA: TGTGCCAGCAGTGAGTGGGGATCCAACTATGGCTACACCTTC. It encodes CASSEWGSNYGYTF. J is TRBJ1-2 and V is TRBV6-1, with D hard to call. Trimming pared 3 bases from V and 2 bases from J, leaving 10 bases between. The CDR3 runs to 14 residues. Germline assignment: CDR1 MNHNS and CDR2 SASEGT.

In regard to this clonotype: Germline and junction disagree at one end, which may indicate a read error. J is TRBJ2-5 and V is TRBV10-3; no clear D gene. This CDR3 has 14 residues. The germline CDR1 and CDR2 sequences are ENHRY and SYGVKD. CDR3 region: CAIIESEYQETQYF. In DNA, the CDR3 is TGTGCCATCATTGAGTCGGAGTACCAAGAGACCCAGTACTTC.

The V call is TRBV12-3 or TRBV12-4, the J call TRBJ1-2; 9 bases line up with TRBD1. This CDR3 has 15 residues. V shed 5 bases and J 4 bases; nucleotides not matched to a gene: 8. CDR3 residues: CASSPDRGIIYGYTF. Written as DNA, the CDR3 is TGTGCCAGCAGTCCTGACAGGGGGATCATCTATGGCTACACCTTC.

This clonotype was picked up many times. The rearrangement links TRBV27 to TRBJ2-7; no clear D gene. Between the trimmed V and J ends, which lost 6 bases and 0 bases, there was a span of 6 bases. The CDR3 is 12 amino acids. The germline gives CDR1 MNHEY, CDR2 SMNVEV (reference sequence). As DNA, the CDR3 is TGTGCCAGCAGGTCAAGCTCCTACGAGCAGTACTTC. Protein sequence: CASRSSSYEQYF.

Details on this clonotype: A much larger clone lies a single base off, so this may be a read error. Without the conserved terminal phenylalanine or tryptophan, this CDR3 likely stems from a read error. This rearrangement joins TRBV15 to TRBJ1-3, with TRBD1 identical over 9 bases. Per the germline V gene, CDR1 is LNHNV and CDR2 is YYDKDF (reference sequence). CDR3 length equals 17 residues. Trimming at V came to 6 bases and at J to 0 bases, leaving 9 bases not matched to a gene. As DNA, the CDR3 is TGTGCCACCAGTCCCGGGACAGGGCTTAACTCTGGAAACACCATATATTCT. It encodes CATSPGTGLNSGNTIYS.

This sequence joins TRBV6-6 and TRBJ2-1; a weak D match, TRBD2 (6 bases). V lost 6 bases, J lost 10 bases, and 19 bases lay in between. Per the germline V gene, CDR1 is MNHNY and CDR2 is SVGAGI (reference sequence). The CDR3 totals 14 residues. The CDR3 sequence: CASRPGLFTFEQFF. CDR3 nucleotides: TGTGCCAGCAGACCCGGACTATTTACATTCGAGCAGTTCTTC.

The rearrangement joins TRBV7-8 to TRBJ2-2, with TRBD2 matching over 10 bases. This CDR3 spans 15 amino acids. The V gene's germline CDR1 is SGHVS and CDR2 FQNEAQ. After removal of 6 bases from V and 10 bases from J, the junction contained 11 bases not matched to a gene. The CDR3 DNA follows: TGTGCCAGCAGAAGTAGCGGGAGGAAGAGAGAGGAGCTGTTTTTT. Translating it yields CASRSSGRKREELFF. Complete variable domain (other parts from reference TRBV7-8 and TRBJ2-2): GAGVSQSPRYKVAKRGQDVALRCDPISGHVSLFWYQQALGQGPEFLTYFQNEAQLDKSGLPSDRFFAERPEGSVSTLKIQRTQQEDSAVYLCASRSSGRKREELFFGEGSRLTVL.

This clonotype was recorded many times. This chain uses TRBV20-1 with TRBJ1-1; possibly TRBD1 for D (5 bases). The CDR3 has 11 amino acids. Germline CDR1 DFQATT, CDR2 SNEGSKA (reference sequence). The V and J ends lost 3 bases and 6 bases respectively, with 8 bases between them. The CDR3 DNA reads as TGCAGTGCTAGGTGGGACGCTGAAGCTTTCTTT. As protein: CSARWDAEAFF.

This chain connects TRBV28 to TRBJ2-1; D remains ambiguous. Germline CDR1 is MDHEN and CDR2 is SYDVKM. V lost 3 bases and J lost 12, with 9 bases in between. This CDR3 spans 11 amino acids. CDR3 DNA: TGTGCCAGCAGTTTGTGGGATGGGCAGTTCTTC. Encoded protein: CASSLWDGQFF.

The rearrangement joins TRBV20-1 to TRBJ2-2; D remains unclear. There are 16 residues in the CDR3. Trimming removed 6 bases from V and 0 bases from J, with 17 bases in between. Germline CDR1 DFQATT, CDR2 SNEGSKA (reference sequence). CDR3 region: CSAQSIVHANTGELFF. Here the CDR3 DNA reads TGCAGTGCCCAGAGCATAGTGCACGCGAACACCGGGGAGCTGTTTTTT.

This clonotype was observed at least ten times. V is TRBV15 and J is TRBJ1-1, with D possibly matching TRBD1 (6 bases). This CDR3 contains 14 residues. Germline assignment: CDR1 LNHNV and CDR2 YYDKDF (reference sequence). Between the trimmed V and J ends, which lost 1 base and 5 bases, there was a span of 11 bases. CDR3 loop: CATSRVKGGTEAFF. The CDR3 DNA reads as TGTGCCACCAGCAGAGTGAAGGGGGGTACTGAAGCTTTCTTT.

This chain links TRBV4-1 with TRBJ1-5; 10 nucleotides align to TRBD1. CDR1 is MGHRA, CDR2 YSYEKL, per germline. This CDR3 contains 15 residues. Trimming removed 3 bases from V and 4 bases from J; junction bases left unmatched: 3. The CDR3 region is CASSHDRGRNQPQHF. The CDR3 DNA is TGCGCCAGCAGCCACGACAGGGGGCGGAATCAGCCCCAGCATTTT.

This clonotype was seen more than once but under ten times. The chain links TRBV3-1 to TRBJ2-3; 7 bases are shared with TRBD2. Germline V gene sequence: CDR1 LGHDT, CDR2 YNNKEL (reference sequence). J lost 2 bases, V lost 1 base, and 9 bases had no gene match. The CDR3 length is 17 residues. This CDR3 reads CASSQVPAGYPTDTQYF. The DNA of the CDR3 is TGTGCCAGCAGCCAAGTTCCAGCGGGATATCCCACAGATACGCAGTATTTT.

This CDR3 is CASSEGQGAYEQYF. DNA for the CDR3: TGTGCCAGCAGTGAGGGACAGGGGGCTTACGAGCAGTACTTC. The chain carries TRBV25-1 and TRBJ2-7; 12 bases are a match to TRBD1. Looked up from germline, CDR1 is MGHDK and CDR2 is SYGVNS. The CDR3 sequence is 14 residues long. The J segment lost 4 bases and the V segment lost 3 bases, leaving 1 base of the junction unmatched.

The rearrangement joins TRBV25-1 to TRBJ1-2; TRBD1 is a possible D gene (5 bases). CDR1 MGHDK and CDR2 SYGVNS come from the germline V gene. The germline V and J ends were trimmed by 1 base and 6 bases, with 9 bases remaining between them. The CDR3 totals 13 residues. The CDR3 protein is CASSEWGNHGYTF. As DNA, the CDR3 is TGTGCCAGCAGTGAATGGGGGAACCATGGCTACACCTTC.

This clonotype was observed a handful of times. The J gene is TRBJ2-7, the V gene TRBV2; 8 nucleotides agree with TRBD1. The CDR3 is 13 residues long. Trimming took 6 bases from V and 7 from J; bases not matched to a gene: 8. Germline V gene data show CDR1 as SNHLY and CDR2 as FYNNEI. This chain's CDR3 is CASRQQGAREQYF. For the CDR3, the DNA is TGTGCCAGCAGACAGCAGGGGGCGCGTGAGCAGTACTTC.

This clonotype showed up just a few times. The CDR3 protein is CSARRLTGGGYTF. CDR3 DNA: TGCAGTGCTCGACGATTGACAGGGGGCGGCTACACCTTC. The genes are TRBV20-1 and TRBJ1-2; 10 bases are a match to TRBD1. Germline trimming cut 5 bases from V and 8 bases from J; bases unmatched to any gene: 8. Germline lookup yields CDR1 DFQATT and CDR2 SNEGSKA (reference sequence). The CDR3 contains 13 residues.

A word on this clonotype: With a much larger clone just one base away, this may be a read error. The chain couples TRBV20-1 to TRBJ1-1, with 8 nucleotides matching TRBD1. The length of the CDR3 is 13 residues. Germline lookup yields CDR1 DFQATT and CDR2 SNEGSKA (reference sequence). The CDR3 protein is CSARKTGDTKAFF. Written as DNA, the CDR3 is TGCAGTGCTAGAAAGACAGGGGACACTAAAGCTTTCTTT.

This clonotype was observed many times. Written as DNA, the CDR3 is TGTGCCAGCAGTTTATTTGACAGGACAAGAGGTGGCTACACCTTC. It translates to CASSLFDRTRGGYTF. The chain carries TRBV28 and TRBJ1-2; a possible D gene is TRBD1 (6 bases). CDR1 and CDR2 from the germline V gene are MDHEN and SYDVKM. The CDR3 length is 15 residues. The V gene lost 1 base and the J gene lost 7 bases, with 16 bases spanning the gap.

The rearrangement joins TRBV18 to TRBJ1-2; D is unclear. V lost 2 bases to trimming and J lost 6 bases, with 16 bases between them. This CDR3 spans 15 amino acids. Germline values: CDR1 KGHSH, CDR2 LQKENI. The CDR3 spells CASSPLSGGIDGYTF. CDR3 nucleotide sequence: TGTGCCAGCTCACCATTGAGCGGTGGAATCGATGGCTACACCTTC.

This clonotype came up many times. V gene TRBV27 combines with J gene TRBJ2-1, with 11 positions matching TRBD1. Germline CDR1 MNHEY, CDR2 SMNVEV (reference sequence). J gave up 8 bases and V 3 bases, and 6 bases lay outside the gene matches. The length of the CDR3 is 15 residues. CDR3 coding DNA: TGTGCCAGCAGTTTGGGACAGGGGGTTGTGGATGAGCAGTTCTTC. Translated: CASSLGQGVVDEQFF.

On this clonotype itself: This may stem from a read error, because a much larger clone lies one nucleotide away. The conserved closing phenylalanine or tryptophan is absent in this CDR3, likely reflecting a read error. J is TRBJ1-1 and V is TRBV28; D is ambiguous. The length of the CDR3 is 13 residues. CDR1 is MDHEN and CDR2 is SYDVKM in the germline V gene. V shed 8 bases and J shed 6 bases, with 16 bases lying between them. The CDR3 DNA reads TGTGCCAGCGCTTACCGGGTGGGCTCTGAAGCTTTCTCT. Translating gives CASAYRVGSEAFS.